The clone carrying this T cell receptor (beta chain) came up many times. The CDR3 consists of 16 residues. After removal of 3 bases from V and 11 bases from J, the junction contained 16 bases not matched to a gene. The data derive from a study of T cells in Graves' hyperthyroidism and ophthalmopathy. Graves' hyperthyroidism was deemed stable given no ophthalmopathy progression within 18 months. For the diagnoses, clinical symptoms, serum thyroxine and TRAb, thyroid ultrasound and orbital computed tomography were used. It was RNA transcripts that yielded the amplified TCR beta CDR3 regions. The TCR CDR3 first-round RT-PCR relied on the HTBI primer set. TCRdb fed the multiplex PCR reads into MiXCR, producing one record per CDR3 protein. The profile shows 360,000 or so distinct CDR3 sequences, over 15% of them singletons.

The source is a young woman with Graves' hyperthyroidism. The chain couples TRBV12-3 or TRBV12-4 to TRBJ1-1; TRBD1 matches at 9 bases. Input material: blood. The CDR3 DNA reads TGTGCCAGCAGTTTGTCCGGGACAGGGAGGAATGTAGGGGCTTTCTTT. It translates to CASSLSGTGRNVGAFF.